This TCR beta chain was recorded in a study of cytomegalovirus exposure and HLA in healthy donors. PCR used 60 Vbeta primers and 13 Jbeta primers. Data came from immunoSEQ multiplex PCR; TCRdb stores just in-frame clones and leaves some out. This table has around 130,000 clones, 83% appearing once. From germline, CDR1 is SGHNT and CDR2 YYREEE (reference sequence). The ends were cut back, 1 base at V and 0 bases at J, with 11 bases in the middle. The CDR3 covers 15 residues. The sequence was collected from a girl aged 2 to 9 in good health and CMV-seronegative. Sequencing input: PBMCs. This rearrangement joins TRBV5-4 to TRBJ2-7; the D gene is possibly TRBD2 (5 bases). As DNA, the CDR3 is TGTGCCAGCAGCTTGAGTAGCGTGAGCTCCTACGAGCAGTACTTC. Its protein product is CASSLSSVSSYEQYF.